This entry features one T cell receptor (beta chain) sequence. No antigen is known for it. The study's library attached unique molecular identifiers to single cDNA molecules. TCRdb fed the RACE reads into MiXCR, producing one record per CDR3 protein. Of roughly 360,000 distinct CDR3 sequences in the sample, nearly 5% are singletons; the top ten hold roughly 2.4%. The record originates from a study of human T cells and chemical hapten exposure. About the study: Sensitization was performed using 2% DPC on a 2 cm by 2 cm upper inner arm skin site. General study results and limits: TCRs at a frequency above 1 in 1000 stayed unchanged with DPC sensitization.

Time point: patch test 1, 2 weeks after DPC sensitization. Treatment here: therapeutic diphenylcyclopropenone sensitization with weekly scalp DPC. CDR3 length equals 15 residues. Trimming removed 3 bases from V and 6 bases from J, with 15 bases in between. Germline CDR1 is LNHDA and CDR2 is SQIVND (reference sequence). Specimen: whole blood, collected in connection with sensitization to the hapten diphenylcyclopropenone (DPC). J is TRBJ2-1 and V is TRBV19, with D tentatively TRBD2 (5 bases). The source of this sequence is a woman between 50 and 59 years old with alopecia areata. Some clones in this sample may be carry-over from other donors' samples. In DNA, the CDR3 is TGTGCCAGTAGTATTTCGGGGTCAAGGGCCAATGAGCAGTTCTTC. Translated, it gives CASSISGSRANEQFF.